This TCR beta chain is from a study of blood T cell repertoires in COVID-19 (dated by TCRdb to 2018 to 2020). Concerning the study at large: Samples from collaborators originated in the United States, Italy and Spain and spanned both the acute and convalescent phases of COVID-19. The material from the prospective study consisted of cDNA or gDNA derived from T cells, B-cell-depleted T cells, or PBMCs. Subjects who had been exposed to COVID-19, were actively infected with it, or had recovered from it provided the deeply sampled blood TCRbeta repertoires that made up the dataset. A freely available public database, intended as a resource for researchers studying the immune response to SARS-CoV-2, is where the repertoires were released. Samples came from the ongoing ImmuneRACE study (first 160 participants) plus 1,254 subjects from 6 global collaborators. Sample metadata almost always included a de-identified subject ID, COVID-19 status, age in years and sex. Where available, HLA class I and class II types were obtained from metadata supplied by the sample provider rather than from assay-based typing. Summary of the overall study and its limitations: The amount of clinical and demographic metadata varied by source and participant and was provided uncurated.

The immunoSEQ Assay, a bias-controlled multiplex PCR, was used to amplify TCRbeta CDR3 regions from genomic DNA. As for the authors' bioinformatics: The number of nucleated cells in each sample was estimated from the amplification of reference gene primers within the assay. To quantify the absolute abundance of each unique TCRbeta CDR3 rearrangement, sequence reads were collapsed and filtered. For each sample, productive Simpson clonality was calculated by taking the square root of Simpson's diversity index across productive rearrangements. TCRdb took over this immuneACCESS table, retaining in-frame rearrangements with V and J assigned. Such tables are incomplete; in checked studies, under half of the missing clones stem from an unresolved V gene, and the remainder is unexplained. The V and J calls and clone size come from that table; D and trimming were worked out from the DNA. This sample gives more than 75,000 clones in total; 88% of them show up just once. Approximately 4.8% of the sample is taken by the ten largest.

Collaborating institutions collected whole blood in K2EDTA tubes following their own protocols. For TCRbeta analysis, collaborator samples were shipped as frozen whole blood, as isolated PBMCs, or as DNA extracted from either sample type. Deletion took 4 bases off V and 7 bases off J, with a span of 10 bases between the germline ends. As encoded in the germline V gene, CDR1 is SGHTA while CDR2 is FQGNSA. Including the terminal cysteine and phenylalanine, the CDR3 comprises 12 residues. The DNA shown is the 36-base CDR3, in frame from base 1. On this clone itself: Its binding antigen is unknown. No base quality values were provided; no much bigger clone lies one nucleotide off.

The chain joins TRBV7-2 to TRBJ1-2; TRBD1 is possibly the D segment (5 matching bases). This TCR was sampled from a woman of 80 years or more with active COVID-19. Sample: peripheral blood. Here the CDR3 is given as CASSSLGPGYTF. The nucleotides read TGTGCCAGCAGCTCCCTGGGGCCTGGCTACACCTTC.